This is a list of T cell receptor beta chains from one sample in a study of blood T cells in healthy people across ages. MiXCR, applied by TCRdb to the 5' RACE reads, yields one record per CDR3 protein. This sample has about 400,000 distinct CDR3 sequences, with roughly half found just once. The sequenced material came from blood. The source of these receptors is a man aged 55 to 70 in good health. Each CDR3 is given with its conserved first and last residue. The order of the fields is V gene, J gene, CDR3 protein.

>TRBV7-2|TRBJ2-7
CASSASGTGVYEQYF
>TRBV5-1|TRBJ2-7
CASSSGLAGRYEQYF
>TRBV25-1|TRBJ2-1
CAAPEGGAYNEQFF
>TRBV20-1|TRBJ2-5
CSAEGGQTKETQYF
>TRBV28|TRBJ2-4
CASSPDRGYRNIQYF
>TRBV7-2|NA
CASSHGRGNYNEQYF
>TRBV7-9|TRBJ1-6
CASSRTDTSSPLHF
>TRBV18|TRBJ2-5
CASSPPSPGETQYF
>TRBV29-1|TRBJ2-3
CSVEDLGLAGGDTQYF
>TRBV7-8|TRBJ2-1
CASSLGEGTGSEQFF
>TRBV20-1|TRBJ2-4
CSAPRTGTAKNIQYF